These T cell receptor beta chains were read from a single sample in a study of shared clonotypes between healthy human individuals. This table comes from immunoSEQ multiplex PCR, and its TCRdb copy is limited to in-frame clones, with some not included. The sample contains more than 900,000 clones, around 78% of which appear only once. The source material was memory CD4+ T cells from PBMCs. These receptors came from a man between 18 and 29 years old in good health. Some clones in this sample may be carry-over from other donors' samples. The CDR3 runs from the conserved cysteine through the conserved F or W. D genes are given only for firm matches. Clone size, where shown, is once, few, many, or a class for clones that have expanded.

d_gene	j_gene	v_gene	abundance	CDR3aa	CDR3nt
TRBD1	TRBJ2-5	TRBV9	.	CASSASGQPQETQYF	TGTGCCAGCAGCGCATCGGGACAGCCTCAAGAGACCCAGTACTTC
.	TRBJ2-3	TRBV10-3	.	CAISELASTDTQYF	TGTGCCATCAGTGAGTTAGCGAGCACAGATACGCAGTATTTT
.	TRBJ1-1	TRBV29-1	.	CSVVIRNTEAFF	TGCAGCGTTGTTATCCGGAACACTGAAGCTTTCTTT
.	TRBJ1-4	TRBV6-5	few	CASSERGNEKLFF	TGTGCCAGCAGTGAAAGGGGTAATGAAAAACTGTTTTTT
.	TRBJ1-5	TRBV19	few	CASGRRPQHF	TGTGCCAGTGGACGGAGGCCCCAGCATTTT
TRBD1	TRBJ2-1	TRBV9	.	CASSPTTGAMEQFF	TGTGCCAGCAGCCCAACGACAGGGGCGATGGAGCAGTTCTTC
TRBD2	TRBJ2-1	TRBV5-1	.	CASSFNLAGGTQFF	TGCGCCAGCAGCTTTAATCTAGCGGGAGGGACGCAGTTCTTC
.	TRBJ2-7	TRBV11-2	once	CASSSYREQYF	TGTGCCAGCAGCTCCTATAGGGAGCAGTACTTC
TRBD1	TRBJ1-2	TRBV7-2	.	CASSLSGQASYGYTF	TGTGCCAGCAGCCTGAGTGGACAGGCTAGCTATGGCTACACCTTC
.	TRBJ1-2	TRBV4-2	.	CASSQAAGTYGYTF	TGTGCCAGCAGCCAAGCAGCAGGGACTTATGGCTACACCTTC
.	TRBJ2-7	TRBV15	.	CATSQGGDTYEQYF	TGTGCCACCTCCCAAGGGGGAGATACCTACGAGCAGTACTTC
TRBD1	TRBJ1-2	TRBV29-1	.	CSTYSGTGSFYGYTF	TGCAGCACCTATTCCGGGACAGGGAGCTTCTATGGCTACACCTTC
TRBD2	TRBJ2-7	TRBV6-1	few	CASRTSGGYEQYF	TGTGCCAGCAGAACTAGCGGAGGCTACGAGCAGTACTTC
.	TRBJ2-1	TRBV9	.	CASGKGSYNEQFF	TGTGCCAGCGGCAAAGGCTCCTACAATGAGCAGTTCTTC
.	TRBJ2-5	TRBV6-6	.	CASSYISEETQYF	TGTGCCAGCAGTTACATCAGTGAAGAGACCCAGTACTTC
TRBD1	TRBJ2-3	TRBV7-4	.	CASSLGTGNGEDTQYF	TGTGCCAGCAGCTTAGGGACAGGGAATGGGGAAGATACGCAGTATTTT
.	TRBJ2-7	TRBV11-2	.	CASSLGLTYEQYF	TGTGCCAGCAGCTTGGGTTTGACCTACGAGCAGTACTTC
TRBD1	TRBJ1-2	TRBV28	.	CASSSISGRGHYGYTF	TGTGCCAGCAGTTCCATTAGTGGCAGGGGGCACTATGGCTACACCTTC
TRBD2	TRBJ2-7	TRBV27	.	CASSLYTGGPDEQYF	TGTGCCAGCAGTTTATACACGGGAGGGCCGGACGAGCAGTACTTC
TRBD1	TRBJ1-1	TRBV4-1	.	CASSQDLGQGAFF	TGCGCCAGCAGCCAAGATCTTGGACAGGGAGCTTTCTTT
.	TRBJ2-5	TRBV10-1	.	CASSDSGLLRETQYF	TGCGCCAGCAGTGACTCGGGACTTCTCCGAGAGACCCAGTACTTC
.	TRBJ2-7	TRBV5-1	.	CASSLDGAYEQYF	TGCGCCAGCAGCTTGGATGGGGCCTACGAGCAGTACTTC